A selection of T cell receptor beta chains follows, all from one sample in a study of T cells expressing NK-cell markers. Using the 5' RACE reads, TCRdb records one entry per CDR3 protein without DNA. The sample's table shows about 380,000 distinct CDR3 sequences. Sequenced input: blood T cells: a sorted CD56 or NKG2C T cell subset, CD4+ or CD8+ T cells, or bulk PBMC T cells (not recorded which). The receptors shown here come from a man aged 18 to 69 in good health. Each CDR3 is given with its conserved first and last residue.

v_gene: TRBV7-2
j_gene: TRBJ2-1
CDR3aa: CASSSRGTRSYNEQFF

v_gene: TRBV18
j_gene: TRBJ2-2
CDR3aa: CASSPDRGPTGELFF

v_gene: TRBV18
j_gene: TRBJ2-3
CDR3aa: CASSMKGRADTQYF

v_gene: TRBV5-1
j_gene: TRBJ2-2
CDR3aa: CASSLGGTSANTGELFF

v_gene: TRBV6-2/TRBV6-3
j_gene: TRBJ2-4
CDR3aa: CASSYYPGQGLAKNIQYF

v_gene: TRBV2
j_gene: TRBJ1-6
CDR3aa: CASRAGDLPNSPLHF

v_gene: TRBV7-7
j_gene: TRBJ2-5
CDR3aa: CASSLARRGETQYF

v_gene: TRBV7-9
j_gene: TRBJ2-7
CDR3aa: CASSPSGGAGYEQYF

v_gene: TRBV9
j_gene: TRBJ2-3
CDR3aa: CASSVGTAGGTDTQYF

v_gene: TRBV11-1
j_gene: TRBJ2-1
CDR3aa: CASSLRTSGGALEQFF

v_gene: TRBV2
j_gene: TRBJ2-7
CDR3aa: CASRNPMSRTDEQYF

v_gene: TRBV20-1
j_gene: TRBJ2-1
CDR3aa: CSARDHPFSYNEQFF

v_gene: TRBV7-8
j_gene: TRBJ2-7
CDR3aa: CASSPTRPGHRDSYEQYF

v_gene: TRBV15
j_gene: TRBJ1-2
CDR3aa: CATSRDAGLGYGYTF

v_gene: TRBV18
j_gene: TRBJ1-1
CDR3aa: CASSPVKNTNTEAFF

v_gene: TRBV29-1
j_gene: TRBJ2-7
CDR3aa: CSVAQTLRESSYEQYF

v_gene: TRBV20-1
j_gene: TRBJ1-2
CDR3aa: CSIWVGTVYGYTF

v_gene: TRBV12-3/TRBV12-4
j_gene: TRBJ1-4
CDR3aa: CASKRTGIAEKLFF

v_gene: TRBV10-3
j_gene: TRBJ1-1
CDR3aa: CAISDRDRGNTEAFF

v_gene: TRBV2
j_gene: TRBJ1-1
CDR3aa: CASSVRGAKNTEAFF

v_gene: TRBV11-2
j_gene: TRBJ2-7
CDR3aa: CASSSDRGNEQYF

v_gene: TRBV4-1
j_gene: TRBJ2-3
CDR3aa: CASSQDTQLATDTQYF

v_gene: TRBV20-1
j_gene: TRBJ2-1
CDR3aa: CSARGGGLAEIRAYNEQFF

v_gene: TRBV28
j_gene: TRBJ2-1
CDR3aa: CASSSWIGLGQYNEQFF

v_gene: TRBV28
j_gene: TRBJ2-7
CDR3aa: CASSSRTLEEQYF

v_gene: TRBV20-1
j_gene: TRBJ2-7
CDR3aa: CSARRTSGGAAYEQYF

v_gene: TRBV20-1
j_gene: TRBJ1-6
CDR3aa: CSASRTGQDNSPLHF

v_gene: TRBV28
j_gene: TRBJ2-1
CDR3aa: CASSFPPSGEQFF

v_gene: TRBV4-1
j_gene: TRBJ2-5
CDR3aa: CASSPGLAKQETQYF